This TCR beta chain is from a study of T-cell reconstitution after alpha-beta-depleted transplantation in children. Study-wide findings and caveats: By one year post-transplant, T-cell counts and diversity largely arose from T cells that were newly produced. Reportedly, alpha-beta T cells present about two months post-transplant originated from several hundred expanded clones of graft origin. Surviving recipient T cells and thymic progenitors underlay high day-60 TCRbeta diversity in some patients.

Researchers prepared the TCRbeta library using unique molecular identifiers, the study reports. One entry per CDR3 protein results from TCRdb running MiXCR on the PCR reads. The data show around 450,000 distinct CDR3 sequences, 15% to 20% seen once. About this clonotype itself: Antigen: not known.

Specimen: PBMCs, mostly from graft donor cells, collected 360 days after TCRalphabeta/CD19-depleted stem cell transplant. The receptor was derived from a boy under two years old who had a stem cell transplant for Wiskott-Aldrich syndrome, so the T cells may come from the graft donor.

CDR3 amino acids: CASSFLRKGLSYEQYF. DNA of the CDR3: TGTGCCAGCAGCTTTTTAAGGAAGGGGTTGTCCTACGAGCAGTACTTC. The gene calls are TRBV7-9 and TRBJ2-7; a weak D match, TRBD1 (5 bases). From germline, CDR1 is SEHNR and CDR2 FQNEAQ (reference sequence). The CDR3 has 16 residues. V lost 3 bases and J lost 1, with 16 bases in between.